These 19 T cell receptor beta chains originate from one sample sequenced in a study of blood T cell repertoires in COVID-19. Method: immunoSEQ multiplex PCR; TCRdb's copy keeps in-frame clones and lacks some. Of around 430,000 clones detected, roughly 89% appear once; the ten largest clones hold roughly a tenth. The sample taken for sequencing was PBMCs or T cells enriched from blood (not recorded which). The source is a woman in her forties or fifties who had recovered from COVID-19.

The V gene is TRBV25-1, the J gene TRBJ2-3; D perhaps matches TRBD2 (5 bases). The V gene's germline CDR1 is MGHDK and CDR2 SYGVNS. V gave up 4 bases and J gave up 9 bases, with 8 bases separating them. The CDR3 contains 11 residues. CDR3 amino acids: CASSGLQTQYF. In DNA form, the CDR3 reads TGTGCCAGCAGTGGACTACAGACGCAGTATTTT.

DNA of the CDR3: TGTGCCAGTAAGGGGACAGGGTGGGTCGATCAGCCCCAGCATTTT. Amino acid sequence: CASKGTGWVDQPQHF. The chain links TRBV19 to TRBJ1-5; 9 bases match TRBD1. The trim removed 7 bases at V and 5 bases at J, leaving 9 bases unmatched. The CDR3 sequence is 15 residues long. Germline CDR1 LNHDA, CDR2 SQIVND (reference sequence).

CDR3 DNA sequence: TGTGCCAGCAGCGGAGACAGGGCGGTCTTAGCTTTCTTT. Translation: CASSGDRAVLAFF. The chain recombines TRBV7-9 with TRBJ1-1, with 7 bases fitting TRBD1. The V gene's germline CDR1 is SEHNR and CDR2 FQNEAQ (reference sequence). V dropped 5 bases and J dropped 10; count of bases not matched to a gene: 10. The CDR3 spans 13 residues.

CDR3: CASSQGLAGAFF. The CDR3 bases are TGTGCCAGCAGCCAAGGCCTGGCGGGAGCTTTCTTT. V is TRBV3-1 (or the pseudogene TRBV3-2) and J is TRBJ1-1; D is undetermined. The CDR3 spans 12 residues. V dropped 1 base and J dropped 10 bases, with 10 bases sitting between them. CDR1 LGHDT and CDR2 YNNKEL come from the germline V gene (reference sequence).

The CDR3 sequence is CASSLTGTGNTIYF. DNA for the CDR3: TGTGCCAGCAGTTTGACAGGCACTGGAAACACCATATATTTT. The chain has TRBV28 and TRBJ1-3, with a tentative D call TRBD1 (6 bases). Per germline, CDR1 MDHEN and CDR2 SYDVKM. This CDR3 is built from 14 residues. Trimming stripped 3 bases from V and 2 bases from J, with 8 bases between.

CDR3 amino acids: CASSFYHGELFF. CDR3 DNA: TGTGCCAGCAGCTTCTATCACGGGGAGCTGTTTTTT. The genes are TRBV7-6 and TRBJ2-2; D remains unclear. V was pared by 3 bases and J by 7 bases, with 6 bases between. Germline V gives CDR1 SGHVS, CDR2 FNYEAQ. The CDR3 runs to 12 residues.

This CDR3 reads CASSDSSNSPLHF. The CDR3 coding sequence is TGTGCCAGCAGTGACTCGTCAAATTCACCCCTCCACTTT. The chain combines TRBV6-4 with TRBJ1-6; D remains unclear. V gave up 0 bases and J gave up 7 bases, with 4 bases separating them. This CDR3 region has 13 residues. Germline CDR1 reads MRHNA; CDR2 reads SNTAGT.

The chain is built from TRBV3-1 (or the pseudogene TRBV3-2) and TRBJ1-1; 7 nucleotides align to TRBD1. Unmatched junction bases numbered 12, after V lost 4 bases and J lost 1 base. The germline CDR1 and CDR2 sequences are LGHDT and YNNKEL (reference sequence). The CDR3 has 17 amino acids. CDR3 loop: CASSPWTGGLGNTEAFF. DNA for the CDR3: TGTGCCAGCAGCCCCTGGACAGGCGGTTTGGGGAACACTGAAGCTTTCTTT.

This clone was picked up one time. The V gene is TRBV6-5, the J gene TRBJ1-2, with D possibly being TRBD1 (6 bases). CDR1 and CDR2 (germline): MNHEY, SVGAGI. This CDR3 contains 14 residues. Deletions cut 2 bases from V and 4 bases from J, with 11 bases between. The CDR3 sequence: CASSYLGGGYGYTF. CDR3 bases: TGTGCCAGCAGTTACCTAGGGGGTGGCTATGGCTACACCTTC.

This clone occurred a few times. This chain connects TRBV7-8 to TRBJ1-6; D is unclear. CDR3 size: 16 residues. Looked up from germline, CDR1 is SGHVS and CDR2 is FQNEAQ. Trimming stripped 6 bases from V and 6 bases from J, with 18 bases between. The DNA of the CDR3 is TGTGCCAGCAGTCGAAGCACGGCAGGCTCTAATTCACCCCTCCACTTT. It translates to CASSRSTAGSNSPLHF.

The J gene is TRBJ2-7, the V gene TRBV4-1, with 8 bases identical to TRBD1. CDR3 size: 16 residues. Trimming cost V 0 bases and J 6 bases; bases outside gene matches: 10. Germline loops: CDR1 MGHRA, CDR2 YSYEKL. CDR3 protein: CASSQDFHRGTGEQYF. The CDR3 nucleotides read TGCGCCAGCAGCCAAGATTTTCACAGGGGGACGGGCGAGCAGTACTTC.

This clone has just one count. The chain couples TRBV19 to TRBJ2-5; TRBD2 is a possible D gene (5 bases). CDR3 length: 13 residues. Germline-derived CDR1 and CDR2 are LNHDA and SQIVND (reference sequence). The V end lost 5 bases, the J end lost 7 bases, and 14 bases lay between the germline ends. The CDR3 loop reads CASSSRTVGTQYF. The CDR3 DNA follows: TGTGCCAGTAGTTCAAGGACTGTCGGGACCCAGTACTTC.

V and J are TRBV23-1 and TRBJ2-1; 8 bases map to TRBD2. TRBV23-1 is an open reading frame whose function is uncertain. The CDR3 has 18 amino acids. The V and J ends lost 4 bases and 6 bases, in that order; junction bases with no gene match: 17. The DNA for the CDR3 is TGCGCCAGCAGTCCCTCTACCGCGTCAACGGGGGGGCTCAATGAGCAGTTCTTC. Its translation: CASSPSTASTGGLNEQFF.

The V and J genes are TRBV19 and TRBJ2-1, with D perhaps TRBD1 (6 bases). Germline CDR1 reads LNHDA; CDR2 reads SQIVND (reference sequence). V was shortened by 5 bases and J by 0 bases, with 11 bases between the two germline ends. CDR3 length: 15 residues. The CDR3 is CASSALGGSYNEQFF. DNA for the CDR3: TGTGCCAGTAGTGCATTAGGGGGCTCCTACAATGAGCAGTTCTTC. The entire variable domain, with the rest obtained from reference TRBV19 and TRBJ2-1, is as follows: DGGITQSPKYLFRKEGQNVTLSCEQNLNHDAMYWYRQDPGQGLRLIYYSQIVNDFQKGDIAEGYSVSREKKESFPLTVTSAQKNPTAFYLCASSALGGSYNEQFFGPGTRLTVL.

This sequence joins TRBV4-1 and TRBJ1-6; tentatively, D is TRBD1 (5 bases). The CDR3 is 18 amino acids. From germline, CDR1 is MGHRA and CDR2 YSYEKL. V was clipped by 1 base and J by 0 bases, with 13 bases between them. CDR3 nucleotide sequence: TGCGCCAGCAGCCAAGGCCCGGGGGGAACCTCCTATAATTCACCCCTCCACTTT. It specifies CASSQGPGGTSYNSPLHF.

This chain uses TRBV14 with TRBJ2-7; TRBD1 agrees at 7 bases. Germline V gene sequence: CDR1 SGHDN, CDR2 FVKESK. The CDR3 is 17 residues long. The ends lost 5 bases at V and 3 bases at J; junction bases unmatched: 16. The CDR3 is CASSFVGSGTVGYEQYF. CDR3 sequence (DNA): TGTGCCAGCAGCTTTGTGGGATCCGGGACAGTAGGCTACGAGCAGTACTTC.

V usage is TRBV7-9 and J usage is TRBJ2-1, with D maybe TRBD1 (6 bases). Germline loops: CDR1 SEHNR, CDR2 FQNEAQ (reference sequence). The CDR3 is 14 residues long. V lost 5 bases and J 5 bases, leaving 13 bases between the germline ends. This CDR3 reads CASSLPGADNEQFF. The DNA of the CDR3 is TGTGCCAGCAGCCTCCCAGGGGCCGACAATGAGCAGTTCTTC. The whole variable domain, filled in from reference TRBV7-9 and TRBJ2-1, reads DTGVSQNPRHKITKRGQNVTFRCDPISEHNRLYWYRQTLGQGPEFLTYFQNEAQLEKSRLLSDRFSAERPKGSFSTLEIQRTEQGDSAMYLCASSLPGADNEQFFGPGTRLTVL.

This CDR3 reads CASSLDAAGGASGNTIYF. The CDR3 coding sequence is TGTGCCAGCAGCTTAGATGCGGCAGGGGGCGCGTCTGGAAACACCATATATTTT. The genes are TRBV11-2 and TRBJ1-3, with 8 nucleotides matching TRBD1. Germline assignment: CDR1 SGHAT and CDR2 FQNNGV. The J segment lost 1 base and the V segment lost 0 bases, leaving 8 bases of the junction unmatched. CDR3 length: 18 amino acids.

This chain links TRBV3-1 (or the pseudogene TRBV3-2) with TRBJ2-5; 10 bases line up with TRBD1. The CDR3 sequence is 15 residues long. Per germline, CDR1 LGHDT and CDR2 YNNKEL (reference sequence). V lost 4 bases to trimming and J lost 5 bases; unmatched junction nucleotides: 7. The CDR3 DNA follows: TGTGCCAGCAGCCCGGGACAGGGGTTTCTGGAGACCCAGTACTTC. Amino acid sequence: CASSPGQGFLETQYF.